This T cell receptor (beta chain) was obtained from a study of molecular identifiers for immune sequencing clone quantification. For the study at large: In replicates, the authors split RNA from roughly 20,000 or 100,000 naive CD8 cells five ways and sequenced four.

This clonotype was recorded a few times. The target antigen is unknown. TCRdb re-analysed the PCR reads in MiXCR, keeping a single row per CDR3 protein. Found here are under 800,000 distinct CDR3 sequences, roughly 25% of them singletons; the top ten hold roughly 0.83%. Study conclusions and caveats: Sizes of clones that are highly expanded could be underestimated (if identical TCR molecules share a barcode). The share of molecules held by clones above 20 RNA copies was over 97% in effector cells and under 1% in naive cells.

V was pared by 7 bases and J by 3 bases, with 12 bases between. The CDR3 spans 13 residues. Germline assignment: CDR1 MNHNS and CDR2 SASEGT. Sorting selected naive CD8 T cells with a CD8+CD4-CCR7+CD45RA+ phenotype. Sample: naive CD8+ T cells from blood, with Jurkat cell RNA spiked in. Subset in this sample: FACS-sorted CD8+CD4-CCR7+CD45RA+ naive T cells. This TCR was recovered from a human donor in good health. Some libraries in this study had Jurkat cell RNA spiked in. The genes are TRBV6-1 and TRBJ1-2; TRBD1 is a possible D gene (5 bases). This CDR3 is CASNRGDYYGYTF. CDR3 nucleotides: TGTGCCAGCAATCGGGGGGATTACTATGGCTACACCTTC.